What follows are 3 T cell receptor beta chains derived from one specimen sequenced in a study of cytomegalovirus exposure and HLA in healthy donors (dated by TCRdb to about 2017). Libraries were built with the immunoSEQ multiplex PCR assay. For the multiplex PCR, a mixture combining 60 forward primers for TCR Vbeta segments and 13 reverse primers for TCR Jbeta segments was used. TCRdb carries this immuneACCESS record with in-frame sequences only. Its versions omit some clonotypes, under half of them owing to an unresolved V gene in the studies checked, with the rest unexplained. This sample lists a few hundred thousand clones; approximately 80% were detected once. Of the sample, 1.3% to 1.5% falls within the top ten clones. The sample consisted of PBMCs. These TCRs come from a girl between 5 and 17 years old in good health and CMV-seronegative.

This chain links TRBV15 with TRBJ2-4; 9 bases align to TRBD2. The V gene's germline CDR1 is LNHNV and CDR2 YYDKDF (reference sequence). The CDR3 has 14 amino acids. Unmatched junction bases numbered 1, after V lost 1 base and J lost 6 bases. The CDR3 protein is CATSRGAGGNIQYF. CDR3 DNA: TGTGCCACCAGCAGAGGAGCGGGGGGAAACATTCAGTACTTC. Filled out from reference TRBV15 and TRBJ2-4, the complete variable domain reads DAMVIQNPRYQVTQFGKPVTLSCSQTLNHNVMYWYQQKSSQAPKLLFHYYDKDFNNEADTPDNFQSRRPNTSFCFLDIRSPGLGDTAMYLCATSRGAGGNIQYFGAGTRLSVL.

V gene TRBV28 combines with J gene TRBJ1-5; the match to TRBD1 covers 9 bases. The CDR3 contains 19 residues. Trimming took 5 bases from V and 0 from J; bases not matched to a gene: 14. Germline loops: CDR1 MDHEN, CDR2 SYDVKM. Here the CDR3 reads CASSIKGTGLISSNQPQHF. The CDR3 nucleotides read TGTGCCAGCAGTATCAAGGGGACAGGGCTTATCAGTAGCAATCAGCCCCAGCATTTT.

The rearrangement joins TRBV30 to TRBJ2-1; D is unresolved. This CDR3 contains 12 residues. The V gene lost 0 bases and the J gene lost 14 bases, with 14 bases spanning the gap. Germline CDR1 is GTSNPN and CDR2 is SVGIG (reference sequence). CDR3 bases: TGTGCCTGGAGTGTAAATTCGGGTTTTGAGTTCTTC. Translated, it gives CAWSVNSGFEFF.